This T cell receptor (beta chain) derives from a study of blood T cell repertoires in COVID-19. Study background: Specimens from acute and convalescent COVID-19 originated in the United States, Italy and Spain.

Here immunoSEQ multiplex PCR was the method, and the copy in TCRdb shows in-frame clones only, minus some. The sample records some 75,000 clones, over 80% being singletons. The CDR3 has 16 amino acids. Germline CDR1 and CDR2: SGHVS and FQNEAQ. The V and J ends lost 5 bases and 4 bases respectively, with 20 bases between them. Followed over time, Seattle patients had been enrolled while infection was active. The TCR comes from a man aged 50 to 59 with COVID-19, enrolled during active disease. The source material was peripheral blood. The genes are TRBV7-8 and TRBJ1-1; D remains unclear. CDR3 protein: CASSPSRAGRGTEAFF. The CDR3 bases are TGTGCCAGCAGCCCGAGCCGGGCGGGTAGAGGCACTGAAGCTTTCTTT.